The present entry profiles one T cell receptor beta chain with its context. The data belong to a study of blood T cell repertoires in COVID-19. Using immunoSEQ multiplex PCR, the repertoire was profiled, and TCRdb retains in-frame clones only, with some absent. The table includes more than 200,000 clones, approximately 80% detected once. Sequencing was performed on peripheral blood. This receptor was identified in a man aged 55-75 years with acute or convalescent COVID-19.

The CDR3 is CASSTAVGTDTQYF. The CDR3 DNA is TGCGCCAGCAGCACAGCGGTGGGCACAGATACGCAGTATTTT. The gene calls are TRBV5-1 and TRBJ2-3; D is perhaps TRBD2 (5 bases). Between the trimmed V and J ends, which lost 4 bases and 1 base, there was a span of 10 bases. Germline lookup yields CDR1 SGHRS and CDR2 YFSETQ. The CDR3 covers 14 residues.